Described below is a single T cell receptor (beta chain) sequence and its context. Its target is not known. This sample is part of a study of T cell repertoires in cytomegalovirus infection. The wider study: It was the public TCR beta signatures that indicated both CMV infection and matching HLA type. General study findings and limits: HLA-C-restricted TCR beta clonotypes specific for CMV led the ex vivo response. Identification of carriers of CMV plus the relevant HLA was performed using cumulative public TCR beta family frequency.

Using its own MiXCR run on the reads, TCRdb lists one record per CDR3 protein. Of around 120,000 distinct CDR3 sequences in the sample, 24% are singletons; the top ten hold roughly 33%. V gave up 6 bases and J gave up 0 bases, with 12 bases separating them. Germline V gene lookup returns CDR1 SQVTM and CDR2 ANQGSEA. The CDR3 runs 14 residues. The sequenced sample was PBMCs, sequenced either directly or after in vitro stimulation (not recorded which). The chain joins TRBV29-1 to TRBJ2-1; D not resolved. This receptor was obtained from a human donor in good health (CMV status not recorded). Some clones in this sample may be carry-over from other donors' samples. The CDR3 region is CSVHRRTSYNEQFF. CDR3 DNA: TGCAGCGTCCACCGGAGAACCTCCTACAATGAGCAGTTCTTC.